A selection of T cell receptor beta chains follows, all from one sample in a study of PD-1 blockade in classical Hodgkin lymphoma. Sequenced by immunoSEQ multiplex PCR; TCRdb stores in-frame clones only, minus some. Among about 30,000 clones listed, around four fifths were seen once. The source was CD4+ T cells from blood, collected before the fourth cycle of nivolumab. The receptors were gathered from a human donor with classical Hodgkin lymphoma. The CDR3 runs from the conserved cysteine through the conserved F or W. The D gene is left open where the match is weak. The size of a clone is reported for some rows only, either as once, few or many, or as a class for expanded clones.

.,TRBV25-1,.,TRBJ2-1,TGTGCCAGCAGTGAATGGAGAGGCAATGAGCAGTTCTTC,CASSEWRGNEQFF
TRBD1,TRBV27,.,TRBJ1-4,TGTGCCAGCAGGTTCCTTGGGGGGCCTCCCGAATTCAGGGGGGAAAAACTGTTTTTT,CASRFLGGPPEFRGEKLFF
.,TRBV7-2,.,TRBJ2-5,TGTGCCAGCAGCTTAGATCCGGGGTACCAAGAGACCCAGTACTTC,CASSLDPGYQETQYF
.,TRBV5-1,.,TRBJ2-2,TGCGCCAGCAGCAATGCCGGGACAATGAACACCGGGGAGCTGTTTTTT,CASSNAGTMNTGELFF
.,TRBV5-1,.,TRBJ1-2,TGCGCCAGCAGCCAAACAGGGACCTTGAGGTATGGCTACACCTTC,CASSQTGTLRYGYTF
.,TRBV11-3,.,TRBJ1-5,TGTGCCAGCAGCTTAGTGGATTCCCGCCTATTGGATCAGCCCCAGCATTTT,CASSLVDSRLLDQPQHF
TRBD1,TRBV20-1,.,TRBJ2-1,TGCAGTGCTAGTCAGGGGGATGAGCAGTTCTTC,CSASQGDEQFF
TRBD2,TRBV7-9,few,TRBJ2-5,TGTGCCAGCAGTCTTAACCCCCGGGGAGGGTTCCAAGAGACCCAGTACTTC,CASSLNPRGGFQETQYF
.,TRBV11-3,.,TRBJ1-2,TGTGCCAGCAGCTCACACGGCTATGGCTACACCTTC,CASSSHGYGYTF
TRBD1,TRBV19,once,TRBJ1-2,TGTGCCAGTAACTCCCGGGGGACAGTGGGCTACACCTTC,CASNSRGTVGYTF
.,TRBV7-9,.,TRBJ2-3,TGTGCCAGCAGCTTAAACGCAGGGTCGGGTACGCAGTATTTT,CASSLNAGSGTQYF
.,TRBV28,.,TRBJ1-5,TGTGCCAGCACCGTTGACGGACTTAGCAATCAGCCCCAGCATTTT,CASTVDGLSNQPQHF
.,TRBV27,.,TRBJ2-6,TGTGCCAGCGGCCAGCAGGGCGCTGGGGCCAACGTCCTGACTTTC,CASGQQGAGANVLTF
.,TRBV9,.,TRBJ2-1,TGTGCCAGCAGCGTAGGGCAGGGGCGTTACAATGAGCAGTTCTTC,CASSVGQGRYNEQFF
TRBD2,TRBV5-4,.,TRBJ2-5,TGTGCCAGCAGCCCGGGACTAGCGGGGGGGTTCGAGACCCAGTACTTC,CASSPGLAGGFETQYF
.,TRBV10-2,.,TRBJ1-5,TGCGCCAGCTCGGGACAAAGCGTTCAGCCCCAGCATTTT,CASSGQSVQPQHF
TRBD2,TRBV4-2,.,TRBJ2-3,TGTGCCAGCAGCCCCCAATATAGCGGGGGCCTCACAGATACGCAGTATTTT,CASSPQYSGGLTDTQYF
TRBD1,TRBV2,.,TRBJ2-1,TGTGCCAGCAGTGAATTGGGGACAGGGTACGAGCAGTTCTTC,CASSELGTGYEQFF
TRBD1,TRBV6-6,.,TRBJ2-7,TGTGCCAGCCGGGACAGGGTTGCCTACGAGCAGTACTTC,CASRDRVAYEQYF
TRBD1,TRBV10-3,.,TRBJ2-3,TGTGCCATCAGGGGGACAGGGGGGTCAGGCTACTCAGATACGCAGTATTTT,CAIRGTGGSGYSDTQYF
.,TRBV29-1,.,TRBJ1-2,TGCAGCGCTCGCCTTCTGGGGGGGTACTATGGCTACACCTTC,CSARLLGGYYGYTF
TRBD1,TRBV11-2,.,TRBJ2-7,TGTGCCAGCAGCTTACTCAGGGGGCGCGGGGAGCAGTACTTC,CASSLLRGRGEQYF
TRBD1,TRBV5-1,.,TRBJ2-1,TGCGCCAGCAGCGAATTACAGGGGGTTAACAATGAGCAGTTCTTC,CASSELQGVNNEQFF
TRBD1,TRBV4-3,.,TRBJ2-6,TGCGCCAGCAGCCCCGGACAGGGTTCTGGGGCCAACGTCCTGACTTTC,CASSPGQGSGANVLTF
.,TRBV27,few,TRBJ1-6,TGTGCCAGCAGTTTTTGGCAGAGTAATTCGCCCCTCCACTTT,CASSFWQSNSPLHF
.,TRBV7-2,once,TRBJ2-3,TGTGCCAGCAGTCCTTCGACCCAAACGCAGTATTTT,CASSPSTQTQYF
TRBD1,TRBV7-8,.,TRBJ2-4,TGTGCCAGCAGCTTTCGGACAGGGGTCAAAAACATTCAGTACTTC,CASSFRTGVKNIQYF
.,TRBV20-1,.,TRBJ2-1,TGCAGTGCGCGGACGGTTAATGAGCAGTTCTTC,CSARTVNEQFF
.,TRBV9,.,TRBJ2-2,TGTGCCAGCAGCGTAGCTGGCGTGACCGGGGAGCTGTTTTTT,CASSVAGVTGELFF
.,TRBV19,once,TRBJ1-1,TGTGCCAGTAGTATAGGGCACAGGGAAAGAGCTGAAGCTTTCTTT,CASSIGHRERAEAFF
.,TRBV6-6,.,TRBJ1-1,TGTGCCAGCAGTTACGGGGGGCAGAGCACTGAAGCTTTCTTT,CASSYGGQSTEAFF
.,TRBV7-9,.,TRBJ2-5,TGTGCCAGCAGCTTAGATGTTTTGCAAGAGACCCAGTACTTC,CASSLDVLQETQYF
TRBD2,TRBV11-3,.,TRBJ2-1,TGTGCCAGCAGCCTCTCCGGGACTAGCCTATTCAATGAGCAGTTCTTC,CASSLSGTSLFNEQFF
.,TRBV10-2,.,TRBJ1-1,TGCGCCAGCAGTCAGGGGATGAACACTGAAGCTTTCTTT,CASSQGMNTEAFF
.,TRBV4-2,.,TRBJ1-5,TGTGCCAGCAGCCAGGACTCAAATCAGCCCCAGCATTTT,CASSQDSNQPQHF
.,TRBV19,.,TRBJ1-4,TGTGCCAGTAGTATGTACAGGGAAAATGGTAATGAAAAACTGTTTTTT,CASSMYRENGNEKLFF
.,TRBV19,.,TRBJ2-2,TGTGCCAGTACCGGCGTTGTGTGGTCCATTCTTGACGCCGGGGAGCTGTTTTTT,CASTGVVWSILDAGELFF
.,TRBV6-5,.,TRBJ2-5,TGTGCCAGCAGCCGCCGGTCCCGGTGGCAAGAGACCCAGTACTTC,CASSRRSRWQETQYF
.,TRBV30,once,TRBJ1-6,TGTGCCTGCTCAAAGGAGGGTTATTCACCCCTCCACTTT,CACSKEGYSPLHF
.,TRBV11-1,.,TRBJ2-1,TGTGCCAGCAGCTTCATCGGCTCCTACAATGAGCAGTTCTTC,CASSFIGSYNEQFF
.,TRBV30,.,TRBJ2-4,TGTGCCTGGAGTGGTGGGGGGGCTCTAGCCAAAAACATTCAGTACTTC,CAWSGGGALAKNIQYF
.,TRBV7-9,.,TRBJ1-5,TGTGCCAGCAGCCCCACAGAGAATCAGCCCCAGCATTTT,CASSPTENQPQHF
.,TRBV4-2,few,TRBJ1-6,TGTGCCAGCAGCCCCCCTGGGGCCCCTAATTCACCCCTCCACTTT,CASSPPGAPNSPLHF
.,TRBV16,.,TRBJ1-6,TGTGCCAGCAGCCAATCAAATTCACCCCTCCACTTT,CASSQSNSPLHF
.,TRBV25-1,.,TRBJ2-1,TGTGCCAGCTCGGACCTCGATAGGGGCTGGAACAATGAGCAGTTCTTC,CASSDLDRGWNNEQFF
TRBD1,TRBV4-1,.,TRBJ2-7,TGCGCCAGCAGCCACGGACAGGGGGCAAGCTCCTACGAGCAGTACTTC,CASSHGQGASSYEQYF
.,TRBV10-3,once,TRBJ2-5,TGTGCCATCAGTGAGCCAGACCGGGACCCCGGGGAGGAAGAGACCCAGTACTTC,CAISEPDRDPGEEETQYF
.,TRBV12-5,few,TRBJ1-1,TGTGCTAGTGGTCCGACCACCACGGGCACTGAAGCTTTCTTT,CASGPTTTGTEAFF
.,TRBV6-5,.,TRBJ2-1,TGTGCCAGCAGCCGTGACAGATACAATGAGCAGTTCTTC,CASSRDRYNEQFF
TRBD1,TRBV7-2,.,TRBJ1-1,TGTGCCAGCAGCCCAAGACAGGGGGCCCCCGGGGCTTTCTTT,CASSPRQGAPGAFF
TRBD2,TRBV14,once,TRBJ2-2,TGTGCCAGCAGCCAAGTTCTCTCGGGACTAGCTGGCGGGGAGCTGTTTTTT,CASSQVLSGLAGGELFF
.,TRBV27,.,TRBJ1-2,TGTGCCAGCAGGTCCCCAGGGGCTCTGTATGGCTACACCTTC,CASRSPGALYGYTF
TRBD1,TRBV29-1,.,TRBJ2-7,TGCAGCGTTGTCCCCGCCTCAGGGGGGCAGTACTTC,CSVVPASGGQYF
.,TRBV5-1,.,TRBJ1-5,TGCGCCAGCAGCTTGGAGGGGGGTTGGAGCAATCAGCCCCAGCATTTT,CASSLEGGWSNQPQHF